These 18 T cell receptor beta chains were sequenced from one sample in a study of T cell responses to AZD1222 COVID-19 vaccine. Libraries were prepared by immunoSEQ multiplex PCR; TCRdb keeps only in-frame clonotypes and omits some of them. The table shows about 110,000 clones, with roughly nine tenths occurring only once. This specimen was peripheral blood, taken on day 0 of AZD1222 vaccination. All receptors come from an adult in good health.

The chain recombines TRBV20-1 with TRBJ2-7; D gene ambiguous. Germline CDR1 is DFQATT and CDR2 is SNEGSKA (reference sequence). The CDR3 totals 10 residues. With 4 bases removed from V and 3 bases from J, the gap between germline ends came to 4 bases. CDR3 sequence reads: CSATDYEQYF. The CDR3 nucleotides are TGCAGTGCTACGGACTACGAGCAGTACTTC.

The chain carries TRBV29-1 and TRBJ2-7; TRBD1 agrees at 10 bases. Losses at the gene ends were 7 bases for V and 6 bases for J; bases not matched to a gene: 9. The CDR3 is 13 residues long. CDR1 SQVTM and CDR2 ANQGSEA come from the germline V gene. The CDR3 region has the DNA TGCAGCGCAGAGAGGACAGGGGGATTCGAGCAGTACTTC. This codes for CSAERTGGFEQYF.

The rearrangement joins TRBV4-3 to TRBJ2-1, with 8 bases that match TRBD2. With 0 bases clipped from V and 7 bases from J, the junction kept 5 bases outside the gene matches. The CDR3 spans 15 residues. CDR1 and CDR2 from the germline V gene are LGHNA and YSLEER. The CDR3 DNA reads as TGCGCCAGCAGCCAAGAGCTAGCGGGTAATAATGAGCAGTTCTTC. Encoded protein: CASSQELAGNNEQFF.

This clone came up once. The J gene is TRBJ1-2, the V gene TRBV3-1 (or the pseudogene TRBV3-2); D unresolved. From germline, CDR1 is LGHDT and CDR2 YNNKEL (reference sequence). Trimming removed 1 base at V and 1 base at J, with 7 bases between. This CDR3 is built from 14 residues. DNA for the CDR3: TGTGCCAGCAGCCAAGGCGCCCATAACTATGGCTACACCTTC. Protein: CASSQGAHNYGYTF.

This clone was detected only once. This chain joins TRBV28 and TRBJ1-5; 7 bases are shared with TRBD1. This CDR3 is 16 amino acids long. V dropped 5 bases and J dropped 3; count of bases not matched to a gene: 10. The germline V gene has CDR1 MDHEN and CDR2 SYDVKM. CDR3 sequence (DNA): TGTGCCAGCAGTCCCCAGACAGGGAGTCACAATCAGCCCCAGCATTTT. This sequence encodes CASSPQTGSHNQPQHF.

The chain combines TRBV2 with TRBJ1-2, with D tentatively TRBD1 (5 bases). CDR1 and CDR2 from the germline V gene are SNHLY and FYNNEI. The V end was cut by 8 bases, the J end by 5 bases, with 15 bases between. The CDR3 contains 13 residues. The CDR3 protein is CASGGLVTYGYTF. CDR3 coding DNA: TGTGCCAGCGGGGGTCTGGTCACGTATGGCTACACCTTC.

The CDR3 spells CAISVSRDITEAFF. Written as DNA, the CDR3 is TGTGCCATCAGTGTAAGCCGCGATATTACTGAAGCTTTCTTT. This chain links TRBV10-3 with TRBJ1-1; D ambiguous. The germline V gene has CDR1 ENHRY and CDR2 SYGVKD. V gave up 4 bases and J gave up 5 bases, with 14 bases separating them. This CDR3 spans 14 amino acids.

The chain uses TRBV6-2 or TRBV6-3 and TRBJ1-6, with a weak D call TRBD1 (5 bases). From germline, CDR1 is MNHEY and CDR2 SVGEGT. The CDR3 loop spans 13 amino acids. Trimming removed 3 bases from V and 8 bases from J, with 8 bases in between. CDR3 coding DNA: TGTGCCAGCAGTTATATGGGGGATTCACCCCTCCACTTT. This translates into CASSYMGDSPLHF.

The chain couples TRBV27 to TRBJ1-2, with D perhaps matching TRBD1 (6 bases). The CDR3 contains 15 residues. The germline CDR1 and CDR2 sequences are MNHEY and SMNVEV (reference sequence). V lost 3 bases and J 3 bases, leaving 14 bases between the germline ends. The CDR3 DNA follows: TGTGCCAGCAGTTTCGACTTAGGGGGGCACTATGGCTACACCTTC. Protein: CASSFDLGGHYGYTF.

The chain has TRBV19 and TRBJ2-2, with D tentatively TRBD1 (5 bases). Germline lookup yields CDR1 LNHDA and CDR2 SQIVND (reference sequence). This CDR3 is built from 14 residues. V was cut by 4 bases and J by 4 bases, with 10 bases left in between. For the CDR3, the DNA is TGTGCCAGTAGTACCGCAGGGATCACCGGGGAGCTGTTTTTT. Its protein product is CASSTAGITGELFF.

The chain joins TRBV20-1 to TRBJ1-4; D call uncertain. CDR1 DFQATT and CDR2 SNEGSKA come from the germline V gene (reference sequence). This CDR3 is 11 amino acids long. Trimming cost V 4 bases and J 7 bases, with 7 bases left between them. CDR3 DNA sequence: TGCAGTGCTAATCCCTTTGAAAAACTGTTTTTT. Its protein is CSANPFEKLFF.

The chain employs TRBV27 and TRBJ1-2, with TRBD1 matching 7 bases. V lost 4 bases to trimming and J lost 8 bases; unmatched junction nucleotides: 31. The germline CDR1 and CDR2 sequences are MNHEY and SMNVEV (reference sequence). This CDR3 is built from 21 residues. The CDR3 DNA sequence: TGTGCCAGCAGTTCCTCCCGGCCCGACAGGGTAGTATCCGTTGTCTTCCGAGGCTACACCTTC. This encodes CASSSSRPDRVVSVVFRGYTF.

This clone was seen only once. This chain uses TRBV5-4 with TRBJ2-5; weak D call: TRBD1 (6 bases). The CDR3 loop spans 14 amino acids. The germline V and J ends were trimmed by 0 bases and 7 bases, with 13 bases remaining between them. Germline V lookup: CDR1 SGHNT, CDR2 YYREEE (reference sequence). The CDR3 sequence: CASSLGQEIGTQYF. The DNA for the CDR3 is TGTGCCAGCAGCTTGGGACAGGAAATAGGGACCCAGTACTTC.

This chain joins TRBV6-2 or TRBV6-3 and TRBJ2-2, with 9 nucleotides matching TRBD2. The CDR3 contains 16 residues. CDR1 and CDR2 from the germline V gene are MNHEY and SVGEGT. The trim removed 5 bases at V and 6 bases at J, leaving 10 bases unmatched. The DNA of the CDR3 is TGTGCCAGCAGTAAACCGGGACTAGCTTTCGCCGGGGAGCTGTTTTTT. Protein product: CASSKPGLAFAGELFF.

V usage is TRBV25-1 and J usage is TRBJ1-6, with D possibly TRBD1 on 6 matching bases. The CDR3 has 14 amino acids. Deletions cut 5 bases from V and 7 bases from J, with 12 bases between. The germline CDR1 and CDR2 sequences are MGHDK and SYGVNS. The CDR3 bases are TGTGCCAGCAGTCACAGGGCGACCAATTCACCCCTCCACTTT. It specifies CASSHRATNSPLHF.

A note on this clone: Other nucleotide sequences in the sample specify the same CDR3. DNA for the CDR3: TGTGCCAGCTCACAGGCAACTAATGAAAAACTGTTTTTT. This encodes CASSQATNEKLFF. The chain has TRBV18 and TRBJ1-4; D ambiguous. The V gene lost 4 bases and the J gene lost 0 bases, with 3 bases spanning the gap. Germline CDR1 reads KGHSH; CDR2 reads LQKENI. There are 13 residues in the CDR3.

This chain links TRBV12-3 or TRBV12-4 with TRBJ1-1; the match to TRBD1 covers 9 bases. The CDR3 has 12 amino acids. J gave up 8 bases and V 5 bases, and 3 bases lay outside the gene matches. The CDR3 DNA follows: TGTGCCAGCAGTCGCGACAGGGGGGAAGCTTTCTTT. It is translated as CASSRDRGEAFF.

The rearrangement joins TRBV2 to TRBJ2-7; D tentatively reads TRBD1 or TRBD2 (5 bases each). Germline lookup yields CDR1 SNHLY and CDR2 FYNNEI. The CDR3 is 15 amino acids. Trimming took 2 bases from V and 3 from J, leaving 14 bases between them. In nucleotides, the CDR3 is TGTGCCAGCAGTGAATGGAGAGGGGCGTTCTACGAGCAGTACTTC. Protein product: CASSEWRGAFYEQYF.